At least ten counts were recorded for the clone carrying this T cell receptor (beta chain). The antigen remains undetermined. This entry comes from a study of T cells in Graves' hyperthyroidism and ophthalmopathy. About the study: It was at initial diagnosis, before any treatment, that peripheral blood was collected. The study, taken as a whole, reports: In validation, the model predicted ophthalmopathy. These predictions came a median 6.5 months before onset. From stable hyperthyroidism, ophthalmopathy was separated by a 13 V-J model.

Amplification of TCR beta CDR3 regions used RNA as the template. When the TCR CDR3 underwent first-round RT-PCR, the HTBI primer set was used. TCRdb called the multiplex PCR reads again in MiXCR, with one record for every CDR3 protein. The sample contains hundreds of thousands of distinct CDR3 sequences, under 15% of which appear only once. J lost 2 bases, V lost 6 bases, and 6 bases had no gene match. The CDR3 runs to 15 residues. Exclusion of patients followed from uncontrolled infection, other autoimmune disease, pregnancy or lactation. The receptor's source is a woman in her twenties or thirties with Graves' hyperthyroidism. This chain links TRBV12-3 or TRBV12-4 with TRBJ1-5, with 8 bases lining up with TRBD1. Material for sequencing was blood. The CDR3 here is CASRDRDVGNQPQHF. In nucleotides, the CDR3 is TGTGCCAGCAGGGACAGGGACGTAGGCAATCAGCCCCAGCATTTT.